A selection of T cell receptor beta chains follows, all from one sample in a study of blood T cells in healthy people across ages. MiXCR was run by TCRdb on the 5' RACE reads, yielding one entry per CDR3 protein. The sample yields hundreds of thousands of distinct CDR3 sequences, around two fifths seen once. Sequencing used blood. Every receptor here comes from a man aged 55 to 70 in good health. Each CDR3 is given with its conserved first and last residue. Fields, in order: D gene, clone size, J gene, V gene, CDR3 DNA, CDR3 protein. The D gene is left open where the match is weak. Clone size appears in some rows only: once, few, many, or a class for an expanded clone.

d_call: NA
clone_size: NA
j_call: TRBJ2-7
v_call: TRBV14
cdr3_nt: TGTGCCAGCAGCCCCAGTCGCCAGCACCCACTTCCAGCCTACGAGCAGTACTTC
cdr3_aa: CASSPSRQHPLPAYEQYF

d_call: TRBD1
clone_size: NA
j_call: TRBJ2-3
v_call: TRBV20-1
cdr3_nt: TGCAGTGCCGAGGGACAGATCACAGATACGCAGTATTTT
cdr3_aa: CSAEGQITDTQYF

d_call: TRBD1
clone_size: NA
j_call: TRBJ2-5
v_call: TRBV7-2
cdr3_nt: TGTGCCAGCAGAATCGGGACAGGGGGCTTCAATGAGCAGTACTTC
cdr3_aa: CASRIGTGGFNEQYF

d_call: NA
clone_size: few
j_call: TRBJ1-1
v_call: TRBV29-1
cdr3_nt: TGCAGCGTGGGACATATCGAAGCTTTCTTT
cdr3_aa: CSVGHIEAFF

d_call: NA
clone_size: many
j_call: TRBJ2-7
v_call: TRBV10-2
cdr3_nt: TGCGCCAGCAGGCCCCCCGGAAACGAGCAGTACTTC
cdr3_aa: CASRPPGNEQYF

d_call: NA
clone_size: few
j_call: TRBJ2-1
v_call: TRBV7-2
cdr3_nt: TGTGCCAGCAGCCCCCGGACAGAGCCGGAGCAGTTCTTC
cdr3_aa: CASSPRTEPEQFF

d_call: TRBD1
clone_size: NA
j_call: TRBJ2-5
v_call: TRBV20-1
cdr3_nt: TGCAGTGTTTTGAGGGACAGGGAAAGTTGGGGGACCCAGTACTTC
cdr3_aa: CSVLRDRESWGTQYF

d_call: TRBD2
clone_size: NA
j_call: TRBJ2-1
v_call: TRBV3-1
cdr3_nt: TGTGCCAGCAGCCTGCTGTCGGGGGGGACCCAGTTCTTC
cdr3_aa: CASSLLSGGTQFF

d_call: NA
clone_size: NA
j_call: TRBJ2-1
v_call: TRBV24-1
cdr3_nt: TGTGCCACCAGTGACAACCGACAGCTCCTGTTCTTC
cdr3_aa: CATSDNRQLLFF

d_call: NA
clone_size: NA
j_call: TRBJ2-4
v_call: TRBV30
cdr3_nt: TGTGCCTGGAGTGTGAGGACGATCGACATTCAGTACTTC
cdr3_aa: CAWSVRTIDIQYF

d_call: NA
clone_size: NA
j_call: TRBJ1-2
v_call: TRBV6-5
cdr3_nt: TGTGCCAGCAGTCAGAACAGGGAACGGCGGGGCTACACCTTC
cdr3_aa: CASSQNRERRGYTF

d_call: NA
clone_size: few
j_call: TRBJ2-5
v_call: TRBV11-2
cdr3_nt: TGTGCCAGCAGCCCCCCACAGGGTGTAGAGACCCAGTACTTC
cdr3_aa: CASSPPQGVETQYF

d_call: NA
clone_size: NA
j_call: TRBJ2-3
v_call: TRBV7-3
cdr3_nt: TGTGCCAGCAGCAAGGGACCTCCACCCACAGATACGCAGTATTTT
cdr3_aa: CASSKGPPPTDTQYF

d_call: NA
clone_size: NA
j_call: TRBJ1-2
v_call: TRBV4-1
cdr3_nt: TGCGCCAGCAGCCAACGCCGCCCCTATGGCTACACCTTC
cdr3_aa: CASSQRRPYGYTF

d_call: NA
clone_size: NA
j_call: TRBJ1-2
v_call: TRBV6-1
cdr3_nt: TGTGCCAGCAGTGAATCAGGAATTTGGGGCTACACCTTC
cdr3_aa: CASSESGIWGYTF

d_call: NA
clone_size: NA
j_call: TRBJ1-2
v_call: TRBV25-1
cdr3_nt: TGTGCCAGCAGTGAATACCTCGGACGCGGTGGGAGCTATGGCTACACCTTC
cdr3_aa: CASSEYLGRGGSYGYTF

d_call: NA
clone_size: NA
j_call: TRBJ1-1
v_call: TRBV20-1
cdr3_nt: TGCAGTGCTAGAGATAGGTATTCCACTGAAGCTTTCTTT
cdr3_aa: CSARDRYSTEAFF

d_call: NA
clone_size: many
j_call: TRBJ2-1
v_call: TRBV7-2
cdr3_nt: TGTGCCAGCAGCTTCAGTCGGGGCCAATCCTACAATGAGCAGTTCTTC
cdr3_aa: CASSFSRGQSYNEQFF

d_call: TRBD1
clone_size: NA
j_call: TRBJ2-3
v_call: TRBV12-3/TRBV12-4
cdr3_nt: TGTGCCAGCAGTTCGAACAGGGGGAGAGCTAGCACAGATACGCAGTATTTT
cdr3_aa: CASSSNRGRASTDTQYF

d_call: TRBD1
clone_size: NA
j_call: TRBJ2-5
v_call: TRBV12-5
cdr3_nt: TGTGCTAGTGGTGGGGGACAGGGGGAAGAGACCCAGTACTTC
cdr3_aa: CASGGGQGEETQYF

d_call: NA
clone_size: NA
j_call: TRBJ1-5
v_call: TRBV6-5
cdr3_nt: TGTGCCAGCAGTTATCATCGGCATCAGCCCCAGCATTTT
cdr3_aa: CASSYHRHQPQHF

d_call: NA
clone_size: few
j_call: TRBJ1-2
v_call: TRBV28
cdr3_nt: TGTGCCAGCAGTTTAGATGGGGGATCTTATGGCTACACCTTC
cdr3_aa: CASSLDGGSYGYTF

d_call: NA
clone_size: NA
j_call: TRBJ1-1
v_call: TRBV23-1
cdr3_nt: TGCGCCGGCAAAGCCATAACTTTCTTT
cdr3_aa: CAGKAITFF

d_call: NA
clone_size: few
j_call: TRBJ2-5
v_call: TRBV10-3
cdr3_nt: TGTGCCATCAGTGTTCTCTCCCAAGAGACCCAGTACTTC
cdr3_aa: CAISVLSQETQYF

d_call: NA
clone_size: NA
j_call: TRBJ2-1
v_call: TRBV4-1
cdr3_nt: TGCGCCAGCAGCCAGGAGGGGGAGGCCAGCTCCTACAATGAGCGGTACTTC
cdr3_aa: CASSQEGEASSYNERYF

d_call: TRBD1
clone_size: NA
j_call: TRBJ1-2
v_call: TRBV20-1
cdr3_nt: TGCAGTGCCTTACCGAGACAGGGCATTGGCTACACCTTC
cdr3_aa: CSALPRQGIGYTF

d_call: NA
clone_size: NA
j_call: TRBJ1-4
v_call: TRBV20-1
cdr3_nt: TGCAGTGCCCCCTCCGAGATTGGGGCAACTAATGAAAAACTGTTTTTT
cdr3_aa: CSAPSEIGATNEKLFF

d_call: NA
clone_size: NA
j_call: TRBJ1-1
v_call: TRBV12-3/TRBV12-4
cdr3_nt: TGTGCCAGCAGCCCGCAGGGGACGGTGGCTTTCTTT
cdr3_aa: CASSPQGTVAFF

d_call: TRBD2
clone_size: few
j_call: TRBJ2-1
v_call: TRBV29-1
cdr3_nt: TGCAGCGTTGGGCTAGCGGGGGGAAGCTCCTACAATGAGCAGTTCTTC
cdr3_aa: CSVGLAGGSSYNEQFF

d_call: TRBD2
clone_size: NA
j_call: TRBJ2-7
v_call: TRBV25-1
cdr3_nt: TGTGCCAGCAGTGCGCTAGCGGGGGGGAAATTCTCCTACAATGAGCAGTACTTC
cdr3_aa: CASSALAGGKFSYNEQYF

d_call: TRBD1
clone_size: few
j_call: TRBJ1-5
v_call: TRBV20-1
cdr3_nt: TGCAGTGCTAGGTTCTCAGGGGGCAATAGCAATCAGCCCCAGCATTTT
cdr3_aa: CSARFSGGNSNQPQHF

d_call: TRBD2
clone_size: NA
j_call: TRBJ2-3
v_call: TRBV29-1
cdr3_nt: TGCAGCGTTGCTAGCGGGGGGGCCACAGATACGCAGTATTTT
cdr3_aa: CSVASGGATDTQYF

d_call: NA
clone_size: few
j_call: TRBJ1-2
v_call: TRBV20-1
cdr3_nt: TGCAGTGCCCGGGATCTCTATGGCTACACCTTC
cdr3_aa: CSARDLYGYTF

d_call: NA
clone_size: NA
j_call: TRBJ2-5
v_call: TRBV9
cdr3_nt: TGTGCCAGCAGCCCCCGCTTCCAGGTTGAGACCCAGTACTTC
cdr3_aa: CASSPRFQVETQYF

d_call: NA
clone_size: few
j_call: TRBJ2-5
v_call: TRBV5-1
cdr3_nt: TGCGCCAGCAGCTTGGATTGGGTCTCGGGGACCCAGTACTTC
cdr3_aa: CASSLDWVSGTQYF

d_call: NA
clone_size: few
j_call: TRBJ2-5
v_call: TRBV3-1
cdr3_nt: TGTGCCAGCAGCCAAACTACGGGGGTTCAAGAGACCCAGTACTTC
cdr3_aa: CASSQTTGVQETQYF

d_call: TRBD2
clone_size: NA
j_call: TRBJ2-1
v_call: TRBV27
cdr3_nt: TGTGCCAGCAGGAGCACTAGCGGAAACTACAATGAGCAGTTCTTC
cdr3_aa: CASRSTSGNYNEQFF

d_call: TRBD1
clone_size: NA
j_call: TRBJ1-2
v_call: TRBV5-6
cdr3_nt: TGTGCCAGCAGCCGGACAGGGAATAACTATGGCTACACCTTC
cdr3_aa: CASSRTGNNYGYTF

d_call: NA
clone_size: NA
j_call: TRBJ1-4
v_call: TRBV11-1
cdr3_nt: TGTGCCAGCAGCCGCACACTAGGACTCGGAGAAAAACTGTTTTTT
cdr3_aa: CASSRTLGLGEKLFF

d_call: NA
clone_size: NA
j_call: TRBJ2-6
v_call: TRBV4-2
cdr3_nt: TGTGCCAGCAGCCCCCTACCTGGTGGGGCCAACGTCCTGACTTTC
cdr3_aa: CASSPLPGGANVLTF

d_call: NA
clone_size: once
j_call: TRBJ2-4
v_call: TRBV4-3
cdr3_nt: TGCGCCAGCAGCCAAGGGTCCGGGACCGAGGACATTCAGTACTTC
cdr3_aa: CASSQGSGTEDIQYF

d_call: NA
clone_size: few
j_call: TRBJ2-1
v_call: TRBV6-2/TRBV6-3
cdr3_nt: TGTGCCAGCAGGACAATAGCGGATTTTCCCTACAATGAGCAGTTCTTC
cdr3_aa: CASRTIADFPYNEQFF

d_call: TRBD1
clone_size: few
j_call: TRBJ2-1
v_call: TRBV3-1
cdr3_nt: TGTGCCAGTCGAGACAGGGGCTCCTACAATGAGCAGTTCTTC
cdr3_aa: CASRDRGSYNEQFF

d_call: NA
clone_size: few
j_call: TRBJ1-6
v_call: TRBV5-1
cdr3_nt: TGCGCCAGCAGTCAAACGGACGGACGGAATTCACCCCTCCACTTT
cdr3_aa: CASSQTDGRNSPLHF

d_call: TRBD2
clone_size: NA
j_call: TRBJ2-7
v_call: TRBV14
cdr3_nt: TGTGCCAGCAGCCTGCGGGGGGCCGGGACGCGCCGAGAGAATGAGCAGTACTTC
cdr3_aa: CASSLRGAGTRRENEQYF

d_call: NA
clone_size: NA
j_call: TRBJ1-2
v_call: TRBV6-5
cdr3_nt: TGTGCCAGCAGTTACTCGACAGGTGGTATGAACTATGGCTACACCTTC
cdr3_aa: CASSYSTGGMNYGYTF

d_call: TRBD2
clone_size: NA
j_call: TRBJ2-5
v_call: TRBV7-2
cdr3_nt: TGTGCCAGCAGCTCCGGGGACGGGAGGGGCTTGTACCAAGAGACCCAGTACTTC
cdr3_aa: CASSSGDGRGLYQETQYF

d_call: NA
clone_size: few
j_call: TRBJ2-1
v_call: TRBV20-1
cdr3_nt: TGCAGTGCTAGGTGGGGGGCAGGGAGCAATGAGCAGTTCTTC
cdr3_aa: CSARWGAGSNEQFF

d_call: NA
clone_size: NA
j_call: TRBJ2-7
v_call: TRBV29-1
cdr3_nt: TGCAGCGTTGAGAAACAGGCAGACGAGCAGTACTTC
cdr3_aa: CSVEKQADEQYF

d_call: NA
clone_size: NA
j_call: TRBJ2-7
v_call: TRBV28
cdr3_nt: TGTGCCAGCACCCTACAGGTGGGGAGAAAGTACTTC
cdr3_aa: CASTLQVGRKYF

d_call: NA
clone_size: NA
j_call: TRBJ1-2
v_call: TRBV9
cdr3_nt: TGTGCCAGCAGCGTAGAGGCAGGGTTGTATGGCTACACCTTC
cdr3_aa: CASSVEAGLYGYTF

d_call: NA
clone_size: once
j_call: TRBJ2-6
v_call: TRBV3-1
cdr3_nt: TGTGCCAGCAGCCTCCAAATCCCTGGGGCCAACGTCCTGACTTTC
cdr3_aa: CASSLQIPGANVLTF

d_call: TRBD1
clone_size: NA
j_call: TRBJ2-3
v_call: TRBV6-5
cdr3_nt: TGTGCCAGCAGTTACCTTATCGGGACAGGGGGTTTAGATACGCAGTATTTT
cdr3_aa: CASSYLIGTGGLDTQYF

d_call: NA
clone_size: few
j_call: TRBJ1-2
v_call: TRBV18
cdr3_nt: TGTGCCAGCTCACCAGTGGACAGCAACTATGGCTACACCTTC
cdr3_aa: CASSPVDSNYGYTF

d_call: NA
clone_size: NA
j_call: TRBJ2-5
v_call: TRBV20-1
cdr3_nt: TGCAGTGCCGTCGGGCTAGCGAATGAGCAGTACTTC
cdr3_aa: CSAVGLANEQYF

d_call: TRBD1
clone_size: NA
j_call: TRBJ1-1
v_call: TRBV12-3/TRBV12-4
cdr3_nt: TGTGCCAGCAGAGCGGGACAGATGAACACTGAAGCTTTCTTT
cdr3_aa: CASRAGQMNTEAFF

d_call: NA
clone_size: NA
j_call: TRBJ2-5
v_call: TRBV4-1
cdr3_nt: TGCGCCAGCAACCAAGAGGGCAGGGTCGGACGGGAGACCCAGTACTTC
cdr3_aa: CASNQEGRVGRETQYF

d_call: NA
clone_size: NA
j_call: TRBJ2-1
v_call: TRBV11-2
cdr3_nt: TGTGCCAGCAGCTTAGATACGCCAGATTACAATGAGCAGTTCTTC
cdr3_aa: CASSLDTPDYNEQFF

d_call: NA
clone_size: NA
j_call: TRBJ2-3
v_call: TRBV20-1
cdr3_nt: TGCAGTGCTAGAGATACCAGGGAGCAAGATACGCAGTATTTT
cdr3_aa: CSARDTREQDTQYF